One sample yielded the 14 T cell receptor beta chains listed below, sequenced in a study of cytotoxic CD8 clonotypes in ibrutinib-treated CLL. Sequencing was performed with immunoSEQ multiplex PCR; in TCRdb, only in-frame clones are kept and a portion is missing. The table includes about 150,000 clones, roughly 76% detected once. Sequenced here: PBMCs, sampled after 24 months of ibrutinib treatment. Receptor source: a human donor with chronic lymphocytic leukemia.

This clone was counted a few times. The J gene is TRBJ2-7, the V gene TRBV5-1; D possibly uses TRBD1 or TRBD2 (5 bases each). Trimming shortened V by 3 bases and J by 0 bases, and 13 bases separated the two germline ends. Germline V gene data show CDR1 as SGHRS and CDR2 as YFSETQ. This CDR3 is 15 amino acids long. For the CDR3, the DNA is TGCGCCAGCAGCTGGGGGTCAGGGAGCTCCTACGAGCAGTACTTC. It yields the protein CASSWGSGSSYEQYF.

V gene TRBV5-5 combines with J gene TRBJ2-3, with 10 bases lining up with TRBD1. J gave up 6 bases and V 4 bases, and 5 bases lay outside the gene matches. The germline CDR1 and CDR2 sequences are SGHKS and YYEKEE (reference sequence). The CDR3 is 14 amino acids. This chain's CDR3 is CASSMGTGADTQYF. CDR3 bases: TGTGCCAGCAGCATGGGGACAGGGGCTGATACGCAGTATTTT.

This chain connects TRBV15 to TRBJ2-5; D uncertain. V shed 0 bases and J shed 7 bases, with 15 bases lying between them. Germline CDR1 is LNHNV and CDR2 is YYDKDF (reference sequence). The CDR3 has 15 amino acids. The CDR3 nucleotides are TGTGCCACCAGCAGAGATCAGGTCTTATCTGGGACCCAGTACTTC. Its translation: CATSRDQVLSGTQYF.

V gene TRBV11-2 combines with J gene TRBJ1-6; D unclear. V was trimmed by 0 bases and J by 8 bases, leaving 5 bases between them. Germline V gene sequence: CDR1 SGHAT, CDR2 FQNNGV. This CDR3 has 13 amino acids. The CDR3 nucleotides read TGTGCCAGCAGCTTAGATCCATATTCACCCCTCCACTTT. Protein sequence: CASSLDPYSPLHF.

The rearrangement links TRBV7-3 to TRBJ1-1, with 11 bases matching TRBD1. This CDR3 contains 14 residues. With 4 bases clipped from V and 6 bases from J, the junction kept 4 bases outside the gene matches. Germline loops: CDR1 SGHTA, CDR2 FQGTGA. The CDR3 DNA sequence: TGTGCCAGCAGCTCCCCGGGACAGGGGGCTGAAGCTTTCTTT. This gives the protein CASSSPGQGAEAFF.

This chain links TRBV7-6 with TRBJ2-2; 8 nucleotides match TRBD1. The germline V gene has CDR1 SGHVS and CDR2 FNYEAQ. V shed 5 bases, J shed 0 bases, and the junction held 5 bases outside the gene matches. The CDR3 length is 16 residues. CDR3: CASSPTTGANTGELFF. The CDR3 coding sequence is TGTGCCAGCAGCCCCACGACAGGGGCGAACACCGGGGAGCTGTTTTTT.

The rearrangement uses TRBV4-3 and TRBJ1-6, with TRBD1 identical over 10 bases. CDR1 and CDR2 from the germline V gene are LGHNA and YSLEER. The length of the CDR3 is 17 residues. V gave up 3 bases and J gave up 9 bases; unmatched junction bases: 11. The CDR3 nucleotides are TGCGCCAGCAGCCAGGATGGCCCGGGACAGGGGATTTCACCCCTCCACTTT. Translated, it gives CASSQDGPGQGISPLHF.

This clone was counted once. This rearrangement joins TRBV10-3 to TRBJ1-2, with 8 bases lining up with TRBD1. Trimming cost V 11 bases and J 6 bases; bases outside gene matches: 5. Germline V gene data show CDR1 as ENHRY and CDR2 as SYGVKD. The CDR3 has 11 amino acids. CDR3 coding DNA: TGTGCCGCGACAGGGGATAATGGCTACACCTTC. It is translated as CAATGDNGYTF.

CDR3 DNA sequence: TGTGCCAGCAGCGACCCCGGTGGAGGCTACACCTTC. Its protein is CASSDPGGGYTF. This chain links TRBV7-2 with TRBJ1-2; D ambiguous. Germline V gene sequence: CDR1 SGHTA, CDR2 FQGNSA. The CDR3 has 12 amino acids. V gave up 5 bases and J gave up 8 bases, with 12 bases separating them.

There are many counts of this clone. This chain connects TRBV6-1 to TRBJ1-1; possibly TRBD1 for D (5 bases). With 6 bases removed from V and 4 bases from J, the gap between germline ends came to 18 bases. The CDR3 extends over 15 amino acids. CDR1 MNHNS and CDR2 SASEGT come from the germline V gene. Here the CDR3 reads CASRTVGTARTEAFF. In DNA, the CDR3 is TGTGCCAGCAGGACAGTGGGTACCGCACGCACTGAAGCTTTCTTT.

This sequence joins TRBV9 and TRBJ1-2, with no clear D. Deletions cut 2 bases from V and 8 bases from J, with 16 bases between. CDR1 SGDLS and CDR2 YYNGEE come from the germline V gene. The CDR3 spans 14 residues. This chain's CDR3 is CASSVGQAGSGYTF. CDR3 coding DNA: TGTGCCAGCAGCGTTGGGCAGGCTGGGTCGGGCTACACCTTC. The full variable domain, rest sourced from reference TRBV9 and TRBJ1-2, is DSGVTQTPKHLITATGQRVTLRCSPRSGDLSVYWYQQSLDQGLQFLIQYYNGEERAKGNILERFSAQQFPDLHSELNLSSLELGDSALYFCASSVGQAGSGYTFGSGTRLTVV.

Of note for this clone: A clone one base away is much larger, so this may be a read error. This chain uses TRBV9 with TRBJ1-2, with D uncertain. Germline assignment: CDR1 SGDLS and CDR2 YYNGEE. The V end lost 3 bases, the J end lost 0 bases, and 0 bases lay between the germline ends. The CDR3 sequence is 11 residues long. In DNA, the CDR3 is TGTGCCAGCAGCGCTAACTATGGCTACACCTTC. It specifies CASSANYGYTF.

The CDR3 DNA follows: TGTGCCAGCAGTTTTGGCCCCTCGGTCGGGAGTAAGTACAATGAGCAGTTCTTC. Its translation is CASSFGPSVGSKYNEQFF. The rearrangement joins TRBV27 to TRBJ2-1, with D possibly matching TRBD2 (6 bases). Trimming took off 3 bases at V and 4 bases at J, with 22 bases between the two ends. This CDR3 is built from 18 residues. Germline CDR1 reads MNHEY; CDR2 reads SMNVEV (reference sequence).

This clone was seen more than once but under ten times. The CDR3 coding sequence is TGTGCCACACAACTAAAGGTGGTCGGGGAGCAGTACTTC. Its translation: CATQLKVVGEQYF. The chain carries TRBV30 and TRBJ2-7; D gene ambiguous. CDR1 GTSNPN and CDR2 SVGIG come from the germline V gene (reference sequence). CDR3 length: 13 residues. Trimming left V 8 bases short and J 7 bases short, with 21 bases between. The full variable domain, completed using reference TRBV30 and TRBJ2-7, is SQTIHQWPATLVQPVGSPLSLECTVEGTSNPNLYWYRQAAGRGLQLLFYSVGIGQISSEVPQNLSASRPQDRQFILSSKKLLLSDSGFYLCATQLKVVGEQYFGPGTRLTVT.